A single TCR beta chain is shown here with its context. Its specificity is not known. The data are from a study of CD4+ T cells in melanoma. Study results and limitations: A reported correlation linked neoantigen-specific CD4+ T cells to CD8+, macrophage and B cell function. Neoantigen-specific CD4+ T cells in melanoma reportedly had diverse differentiation states.

The method was immunoSEQ multiplex PCR; TCRdb's version includes in-frame clones alone and lacks a portion of them. Of over 100,000 clones in the sample, 80% to 95% were seen once. Trimming cost V 4 bases and J 6 bases, with 17 bases left between them. Germline values: CDR1 SNHLY, CDR2 FYNNEI. There are 15 residues in the CDR3. V is TRBV2 and J is TRBJ2-3, with D tentatively TRBD1 (7 bases). The sequencing input was peripheral blood. The source of this sequence is a human donor with melanoma. The CDR3 sequence is CASSGQGGAGDTQYF. For the CDR3, the DNA is TGTGCCAGCAGTGGACAGGGAGGTGCCGGCGATACGCAGTATTTT.